This T cell receptor (beta chain) was observed in a study of long-term antiretroviral therapy in people with HIV. Whole-study results and caveats: Samples were collected from the mid-2000s to the late 2010s under possibly less effective ART regimens. At every time point, clones expanded before ART dominated the repertoire.

The CDR3 has 15 residues. CDR1 is MNHEY and CDR2 is SMNVEV in the germline V gene (reference sequence). Trimming shortened V by 5 bases and J by 7 bases, and 15 bases separated the two germline ends. This clone has just a few counts. Its antigen is as yet unknown. Inclusion required at least two post-ART and at least one pre-ART PBMC samples. Assay version v3.0 of immunoSEQ was used, and it was run at survey level. Some clones are missing from TCRdb's copy, which holds only in-frame ones; the method was immunoSEQ multiplex PCR. The sample consists of fewer than 20,000 clones, around four fifths of them appearing once.

The sample consisted of unsorted PBMCs, taken about 2.6 years before starting antiretroviral therapy. This chain uses TRBV27 with TRBJ1-6, with a possible D match to TRBD1 (5 bases). The origin of this receptor is a woman aged 45-65 years with HIV. CDR3 nucleotide sequence: TGTGCCAGCAGTCCACCGGGACGGATAAATTCACCCCTCCACTTT. Protein sequence: CASSPPGRINSPLHF.